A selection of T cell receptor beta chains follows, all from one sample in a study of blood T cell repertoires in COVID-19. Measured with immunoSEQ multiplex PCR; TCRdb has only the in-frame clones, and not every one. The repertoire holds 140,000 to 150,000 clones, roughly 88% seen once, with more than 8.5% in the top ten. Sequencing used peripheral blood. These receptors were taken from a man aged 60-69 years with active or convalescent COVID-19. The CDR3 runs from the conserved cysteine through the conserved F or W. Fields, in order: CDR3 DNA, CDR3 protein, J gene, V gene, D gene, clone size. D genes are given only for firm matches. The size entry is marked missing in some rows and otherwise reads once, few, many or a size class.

TGCAGCGTTGCCCCGACAGGGTCTGGAAACACCATATATTTT CSVAPTGSGNTIYF TRBJ1-3 TRBV29-1 TRBD1 -
TGTGCCAGCAGTCCGACAGGCCTAGAAAACGAGCAGTACTTC CASSPTGLENEQYF TRBJ2-7 TRBV6-5 - -
TGTGCCAGCAGTTACACGAGGGACAGGGTACGAGCTTTCTTT CASSYTRDRVRAFF TRBJ1-1 TRBV6-2/TRBV6-3 TRBD1 -
TGTGCCAGCTCCCCCGGACAGGGGGTCTCAGAAGCTTTCTTT CASSPGQGVSEAFF TRBJ1-1 TRBV18 TRBD1 -
TGTGCCAGCAGCACTTCCACAGGGAAAGCTTTCTTT CASSTSTGKAFF TRBJ1-1 TRBV12-3/TRBV12-4 - -
TGCAGCGTTCCCGGGCGGGGTCTAGACAATGAGCAGTTCTTC CSVPGRGLDNEQFF TRBJ2-1 TRBV29-1 - -
TGTGCCAGCAGCCAGATCCTAGCGGGAGGCAGCTCCTACAATGAGCAGTTCTTC CASSQILAGGSSYNEQFF TRBJ2-1 TRBV3-1/TRBV3-2 TRBD2 -
TGTGCCAGTAGTACCCGGACAGGAGACAACTATGGCTACACCTTC CASSTRTGDNYGYTF TRBJ1-2 TRBV19 TRBD1 few
TGTGCCAGCAGCGTAGGCCTCGCGGGCTCCTACAATGAGCAGTTCTTC CASSVGLAGSYNEQFF TRBJ2-1 TRBV9 - once
TGTGCCAGCACCCCGTCGGGGGGGAGGACTGAAGCTTTCTTT CASTPSGGRTEAFF TRBJ1-1 TRBV6-5 - -
TGTGCCTGGAGTGTGCGGGCGGGCCAGCCCCAGCATTTT CAWSVRAGQPQHF TRBJ1-5 TRBV30 - once
TGTGCCAGCAGGCGACAGTTCCGCGAAGAGACCCAGTACTTC CASRRQFREETQYF TRBJ2-5 TRBV5-8 - -
TGTGCCAGCTCACCATCCCCCCCTAAACCCTACGAGCAGTACTTC CASSPSPPKPYEQYF TRBJ2-7 TRBV18 - -
TGTGCCAGCAGCTTATATCGGCAGGGATGGGACACTGAAGCTTTCTTT CASSLYRQGWDTEAFF TRBJ1-1 TRBV7-8 - -
TGTGCCAGCAGTTCTAGCGGGAGTTATGAGCAGTTCTTC CASSSSGSYEQFF TRBJ2-1 TRBV27 TRBD2 -
TGTGCCAGCAGTTTGGACAGGATCTATGGCTACACCTTC CASSLDRIYGYTF TRBJ1-2 TRBV12-3/TRBV12-4 TRBD1 -
TGTGCCAGCACCACATCCCAACTAGCGGGGGCCACTCAAGAGACCCAGTACTTC CASTTSQLAGATQETQYF TRBJ2-5 TRBV3-1/TRBV3-2 TRBD2 -
TGTGCCAGCAGTACCAACGGGGTCACCGGGGAGCTGTTTTTT CASSTNGVTGELFF TRBJ2-2 TRBV2 - -
TGCAGTGCTACCCTAAATGAGCAGTTCTTC CSATLNEQFF TRBJ2-1 TRBV20-1 - -
TGTGCCACCAGTATGGCAGGGGGAAACACCATATATTTT CATSMAGGNTIYF TRBJ1-3 TRBV24-1 - -
TGTGCCAGCAGCGTTACTACTAGCGGGAGGGCCAACGGGGAGCTGTTTTTT CASSVTTSGRANGELFF TRBJ2-2 TRBV9 TRBD2 -
TGCAGCGCAGCCCGAACCGGGACTAGCGGGGCAAAAAACATTCAGTACTTC CSAARTGTSGAKNIQYF TRBJ2-4 TRBV29-1 TRBD2 -
TGTGCCAGCAGCGTAGAAGGGGGGCTAGGGGGCCGTGATACGCAGTATTTT CASSVEGGLGGRDTQYF TRBJ2-3 TRBV9 - -